Each of the 5 T cell receptor beta chains below was sequenced from the same sample in a study of cytomegalovirus exposure and HLA in healthy donors. Primers: 60 Vbeta forward and 13 Jbeta reverse. Produced via immunoSEQ multiplex PCR; TCRdb's table is partial and in-frame only. The sample has approximately 110,000 clones; about 73% are singletons. Source material: PBMCs. Every receptor here comes from a woman between 40 and 55 years old in good health and CMV-seronegative.

In this sample, this clone turned up a few times. The chain combines TRBV7-3 with TRBJ2-1; D is uncertain. V was pared by 2 bases and J by 7 bases, with 6 bases between. This CDR3 is built from 12 residues. Germline lookup yields CDR1 SGHTA and CDR2 FQGTGA. The CDR3 spells CASSLFGNEQFF. The CDR3 nucleotides read TGTGCCAGCAGCTTATTCGGGAATGAGCAGTTCTTC.

As DNA, the CDR3 is TGTGCCAGCAGCTCTACAGGGGCCCGCACAGATACGCAGTATTTT. Amino acids: CASSSTGARTDTQYF. V is TRBV11-3 and J is TRBJ2-3, with 7 bases fitting TRBD1. Per the germline V gene, CDR1 is SGHNT and CDR2 is YENEEA. The CDR3 has 15 residues. Unmatched junction bases numbered 5, after V lost 4 bases and J lost 1 base.

This rearrangement joins TRBV28 to TRBJ1-1; possibly TRBD1 for D (5 bases). Trimming shortened V by 4 bases and J by 5 bases, and 11 bases separated the two germline ends. Per the germline V gene, CDR1 is MDHEN and CDR2 is SYDVKM. This CDR3 has 13 amino acids. DNA of the CDR3: TGTGCCAGCAGTTATGTGGGGGGTACTGAAGCTTTCTTT. Translating it yields CASSYVGGTEAFF.

This clone was observed a handful of times. The gene calls are TRBV7-2 and TRBJ2-7; TRBD2 aligns across 7 bases. Trimming cost V 1 base and J 4 bases; bases outside gene matches: 7. Germline values: CDR1 SGHTA, CDR2 FQGNSA. This CDR3 spans 15 amino acids. Written as DNA, the CDR3 is TGTGCCAGCAGCTTAGTCTTGTCGGGAGGTTACGAGCAGTACTTC. This codes for CASSLVLSGGYEQYF.

The V gene is TRBV28, the J gene TRBJ1-4, with D uncertain. CDR3 length: 14 amino acids. Germline lookup yields CDR1 MDHEN and CDR2 SYDVKM. V lost 6 bases and J lost 8, with 16 bases in between. In nucleotides, the CDR3 is TGTGCCAGCAGGCCTTCGAGGGTGGGCGAAAAACTGTTTTTT. Amino acid sequence: CASRPSRVGEKLFF. The entire variable domain, with the rest obtained from reference TRBV28 and TRBJ1-4, is as follows: DVKVTQSSRYLVKRTGEKVFLECVQDMDHENMFWYRQDPGLGLRLIYFSYDVKMKEKGDIPEGYSVSREKKERFSLILESASTNQTSMYLCASRPSRVGEKLFFGSGTQLSVL.